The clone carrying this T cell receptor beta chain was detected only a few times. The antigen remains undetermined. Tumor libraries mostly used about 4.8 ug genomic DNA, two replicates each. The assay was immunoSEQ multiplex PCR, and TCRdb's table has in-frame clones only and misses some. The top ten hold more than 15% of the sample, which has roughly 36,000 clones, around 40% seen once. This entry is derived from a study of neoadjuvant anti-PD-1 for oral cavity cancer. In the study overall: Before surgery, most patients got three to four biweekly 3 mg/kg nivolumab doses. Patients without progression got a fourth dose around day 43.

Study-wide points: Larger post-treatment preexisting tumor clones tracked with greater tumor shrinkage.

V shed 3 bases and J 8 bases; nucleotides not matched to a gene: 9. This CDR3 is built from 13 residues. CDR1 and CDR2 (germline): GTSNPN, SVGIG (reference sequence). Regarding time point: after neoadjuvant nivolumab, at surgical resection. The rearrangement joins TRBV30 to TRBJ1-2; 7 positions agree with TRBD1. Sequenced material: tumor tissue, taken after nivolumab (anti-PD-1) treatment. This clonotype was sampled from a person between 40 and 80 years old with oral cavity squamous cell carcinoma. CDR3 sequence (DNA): TGTGCCTGGAGGGGGAACAGGGGCGGAGGCTACACCTTC. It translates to CAWRGNRGGGYTF.